What follows is one T cell receptor beta chain and its context. Its target is not known. These data come from a study of T cell responses to AZD1222 COVID-19 vaccine. Study-level points and caveats: Only a handful of AZD1222 recipients were seropositive at baseline.

Here immunoSEQ multiplex PCR was the method, and the copy in TCRdb shows in-frame clones only, minus some. Among 130,000 to 150,000 clones, 80% to 90% were seen once, and the ten largest hold 4.5% to 6.5%. CDR1 is SGHAT and CDR2 is FQNNGV in the germline V gene. Deletions cut 1 base from V and 1 base from J, with 19 bases between. The CDR3 spans 19 residues. The chain carries TRBV11-2 and TRBJ1-4; D might be TRBD1 (5 bases). The TCR was taken from an adult in good health. The source material was peripheral blood, sampled on day 0 of AZD1222 vaccination. The DNA of the CDR3 is TGTGCCAGCAGCTTAGTCCCTCCGATGGGACGGAGAACTAATGAAAAACTGTTTTTT. As protein: CASSLVPPMGRRTNEKLFF. Full variable domain (missing parts from reference TRBV11-2 and TRBJ1-4): EAGVAQSPRYKIIEKRQSVAFWCNPISGHATLYWYQQILGQGPKLLIQFQNNGVVDDSQLPKDRFSAERLKGVDSTLKIQPAKLEDSAVYLCASSLVPPMGRRTNEKLFFGSGTQLSVL.